Below, 5 T cell receptor beta chains from the same sample are listed, as sequenced in a study of blood T cell repertoires in COVID-19. Repertoires were generated with immunoSEQ multiplex PCR, while TCRdb's copy carries only in-frame clones and drops some. The sample holds 35,000 or so clones, roughly 90% seen once. Sequencing was carried out using peripheral blood. The receptor source for this set is a man aged 55 to 70 with active or convalescent COVID-19.

J is TRBJ2-2 and V is TRBV10-2, with 7 bases aligning to TRBD2. This CDR3 has 15 residues. V shed 7 bases, J shed 4 bases, and the junction held 9 bases outside the gene matches. Germline CDR1 reads WSHSY; CDR2 reads SAAADI. The DNA of the CDR3 is TGCGCCAGCATCCAGACTAGCACGAGCACCGGGGAGCTGTTTTTT. This sequence encodes CASIQTSTSTGELFF.

The chain joins TRBV27 to TRBJ1-5, with 10 bases identical to TRBD1. V lost 3 bases, J lost 6 bases, and 8 bases stayed unmatched. The CDR3 spans 16 residues. From germline, CDR1 is MNHEY and CDR2 SMNVEV (reference sequence). The CDR3 is CASSFAATGGGQPQHF. The DNA of the CDR3 is TGTGCCAGCAGTTTTGCCGCGACAGGGGGCGGTCAGCCCCAGCATTTT.

The gene calls are TRBV2 and TRBJ1-2, with D unclear. Germline-derived CDR1 and CDR2 are SNHLY and FYNNEI. The CDR3 loop spans 12 amino acids. The germline V and J ends were trimmed by 5 bases and 0 bases, with 4 bases remaining between them. CDR3 loop: CASSTANYGYTF. The CDR3 bases are TGTGCCAGCAGTACAGCTAACTATGGCTACACCTTC.

The chain combines TRBV10-3 with TRBJ1-1, with D possibly being TRBD1 (5 bases). The length of the CDR3 is 15 residues. Looked up from germline, CDR1 is ENHRY and CDR2 is SYGVKD. The V end was cut by 9 bases, the J end by 6 bases, with 23 bases between. This CDR3 reads CAIAGTEGPGAEAFF. CDR3 nucleotides: TGTGCCATTGCCGGGACGGAGGGGCCCGGCGCTGAAGCTTTCTTT.

Relative to its sample, this clone is large (0.1 to 1%). The chain links TRBV6-5 to TRBJ2-1, with 10 positions matching TRBD2. CDR3 length equals 14 residues. Losses at the gene ends were 3 bases for V and 10 bases for J; bases not matched to a gene: 6. Germline CDR1 MNHEY, CDR2 SVGAGI. The CDR3 loop is CASSYTGTSEEQFF. The CDR3 DNA follows: TGTGCCAGCAGTTATACCGGGACTAGCGAAGAGCAGTTCTTC.